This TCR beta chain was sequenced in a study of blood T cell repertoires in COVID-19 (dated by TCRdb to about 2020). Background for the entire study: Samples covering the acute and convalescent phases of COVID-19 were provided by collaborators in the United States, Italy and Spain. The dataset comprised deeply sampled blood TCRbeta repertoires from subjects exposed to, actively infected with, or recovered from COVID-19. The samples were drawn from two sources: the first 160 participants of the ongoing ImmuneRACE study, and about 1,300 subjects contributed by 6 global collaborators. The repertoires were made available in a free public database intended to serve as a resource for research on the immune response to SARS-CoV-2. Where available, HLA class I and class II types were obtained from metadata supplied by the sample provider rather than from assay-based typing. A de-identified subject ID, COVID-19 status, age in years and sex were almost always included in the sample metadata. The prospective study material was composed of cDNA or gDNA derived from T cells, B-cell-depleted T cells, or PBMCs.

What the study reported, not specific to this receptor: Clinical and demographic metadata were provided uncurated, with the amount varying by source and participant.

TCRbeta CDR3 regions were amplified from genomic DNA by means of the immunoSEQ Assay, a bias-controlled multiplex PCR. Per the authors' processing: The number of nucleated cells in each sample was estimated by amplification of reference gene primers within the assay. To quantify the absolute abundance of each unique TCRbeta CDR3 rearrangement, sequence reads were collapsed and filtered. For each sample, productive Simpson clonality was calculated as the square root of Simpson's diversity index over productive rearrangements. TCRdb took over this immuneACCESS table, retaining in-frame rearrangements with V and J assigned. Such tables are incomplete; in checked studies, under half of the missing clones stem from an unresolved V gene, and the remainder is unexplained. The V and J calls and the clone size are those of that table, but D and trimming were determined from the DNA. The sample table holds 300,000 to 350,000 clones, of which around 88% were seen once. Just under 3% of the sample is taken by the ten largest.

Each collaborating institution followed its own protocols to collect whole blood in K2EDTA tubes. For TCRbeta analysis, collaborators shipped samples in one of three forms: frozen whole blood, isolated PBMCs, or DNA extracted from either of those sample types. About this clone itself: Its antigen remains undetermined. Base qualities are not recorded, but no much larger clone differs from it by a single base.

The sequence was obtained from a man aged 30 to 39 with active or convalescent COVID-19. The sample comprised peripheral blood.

The CDR3 protein is CASSRQGREGYTF. In nucleotides, the sequence is TGTGCCAGCAGCAGACAGGGAAGAGAAGGCTACACCTTC. The chain is made from TRBV12-3 or TRBV12-4 and TRBJ1-2; 7 of the junction bases match TRBD1. The CDR3 runs 13 amino acids, cysteine and phenylalanine included. Kept here is only the CDR3 DNA, which spans 39 bases and is read in frame from base 1. Trimming removed 6 bases from V and 8 bases from J; the gene matches leave 9 bases unexplained.